This T cell receptor beta chain emerged from a study of blood T cell repertoires in COVID-19. The wider study: COVID-19 samples, acute and convalescent, were from the United States, Italy and Spain. The analysed material was cDNA or gDNA that came from T cells, B-cell-depleted T cells, or PBMCs.

Per the original data handling: Nucleated cell counts were estimated from reference gene primer amplification. Produced via immunoSEQ multiplex PCR; TCRdb's table is partial and in-frame only. For V, J and clone size, that table is used; D and trimming come from the DNA. The sample carries about 110,000 clones, 82% recorded once. Sequenced: peripheral blood. The sequence derives from a man between 70 and 80 years old with acute or convalescent COVID-19.

CDR3 loop: CAYRRGLYTF. The CDR3 region has the DNA TGTGCCTACCGCCGGGGTCTATACACCTTC. V gene TRBV30 combines with J gene TRBJ1-2; no clear D. This CDR3 has 10 residues. Germline V gene lookup returns CDR1 GTSNPN and CDR2 SVGIG (reference sequence). The V gene lost 7 bases and the J gene lost 11 bases, with 14 bases spanning the gap.